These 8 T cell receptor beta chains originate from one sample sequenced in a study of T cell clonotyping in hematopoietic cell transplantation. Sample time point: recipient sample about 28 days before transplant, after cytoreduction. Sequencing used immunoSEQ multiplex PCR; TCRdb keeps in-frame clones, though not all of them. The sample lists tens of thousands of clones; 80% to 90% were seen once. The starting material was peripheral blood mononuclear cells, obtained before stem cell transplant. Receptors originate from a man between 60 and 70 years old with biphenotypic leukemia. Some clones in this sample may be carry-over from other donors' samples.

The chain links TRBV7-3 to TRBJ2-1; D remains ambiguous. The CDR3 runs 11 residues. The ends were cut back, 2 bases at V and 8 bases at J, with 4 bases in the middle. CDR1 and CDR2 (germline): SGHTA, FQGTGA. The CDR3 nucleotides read TGTGCCAGCAGCTTAGGGGATGAGCAGTTCTTC. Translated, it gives CASSLGDEQFF.

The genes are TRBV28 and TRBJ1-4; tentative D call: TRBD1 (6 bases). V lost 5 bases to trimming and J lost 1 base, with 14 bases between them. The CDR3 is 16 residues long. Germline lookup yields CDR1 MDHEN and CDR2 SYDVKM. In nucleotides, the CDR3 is TGTGCCAGCAGTCTACCCAGGGGAGGAACTAATGAAAAACTGTTTTTT. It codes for CASSLPRGGTNEKLFF.

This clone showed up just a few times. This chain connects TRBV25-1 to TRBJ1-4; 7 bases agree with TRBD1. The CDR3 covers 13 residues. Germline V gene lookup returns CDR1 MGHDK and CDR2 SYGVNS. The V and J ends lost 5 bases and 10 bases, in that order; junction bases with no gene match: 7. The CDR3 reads CASSPRGIGKLFF. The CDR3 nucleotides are TGTGCCAGCAGTCCCAGGGGGATTGGAAAACTGTTTTTT.

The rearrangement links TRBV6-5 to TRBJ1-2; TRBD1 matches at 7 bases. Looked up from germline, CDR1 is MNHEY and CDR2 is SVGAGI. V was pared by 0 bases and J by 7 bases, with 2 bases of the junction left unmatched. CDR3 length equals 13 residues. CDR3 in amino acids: CASSYSTGSGYTF. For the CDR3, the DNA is TGTGCCAGCAGTTACTCGACAGGGTCTGGCTACACCTTC.

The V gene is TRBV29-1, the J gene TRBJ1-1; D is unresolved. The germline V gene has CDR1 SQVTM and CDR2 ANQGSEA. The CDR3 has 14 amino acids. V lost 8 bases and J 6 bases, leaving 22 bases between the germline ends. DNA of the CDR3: TGCAGCCTGGATATGAAACTGGGAAGGCCTGAAGCTTTCTTT. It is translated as CSLDMKLGRPEAFF. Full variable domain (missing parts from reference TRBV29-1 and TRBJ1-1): SAVISQKPSRDICQRGTSLTIQCQVDSQVTMMFWYRQQPGQSLTLIATANQGSEATYESGFVIDKFPISRPNLTFSTLTVSNMSPEDSSIYLCSLDMKLGRPEAFFGQGTRLTVV.

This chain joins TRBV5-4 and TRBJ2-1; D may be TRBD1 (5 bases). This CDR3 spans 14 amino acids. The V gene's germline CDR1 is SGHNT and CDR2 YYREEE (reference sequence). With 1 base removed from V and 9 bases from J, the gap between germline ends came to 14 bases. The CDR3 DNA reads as TGTGCCAGCAGCTTGAGAACTACAGGCAGTGAGCAGTTCTTC. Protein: CASSLRTTGSEQFF.

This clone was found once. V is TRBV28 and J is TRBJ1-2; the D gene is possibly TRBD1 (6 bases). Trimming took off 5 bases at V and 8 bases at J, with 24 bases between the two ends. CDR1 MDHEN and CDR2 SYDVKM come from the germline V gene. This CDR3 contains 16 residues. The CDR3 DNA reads TGTGCCAGCAGTCAAAACAGGGTGGGGAAGGTGCGGGGCTACACCTTC. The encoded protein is CASSQNRVGKVRGYTF.

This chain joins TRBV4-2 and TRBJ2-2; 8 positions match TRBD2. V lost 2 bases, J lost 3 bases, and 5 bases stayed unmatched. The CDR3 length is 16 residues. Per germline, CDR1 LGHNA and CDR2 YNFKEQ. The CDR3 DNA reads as TGTGCCAGCAGCCAAAGCGGGAGCGCAGACACCGGGGAGCTGTTTTTT. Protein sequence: CASSQSGSADTGELFF.